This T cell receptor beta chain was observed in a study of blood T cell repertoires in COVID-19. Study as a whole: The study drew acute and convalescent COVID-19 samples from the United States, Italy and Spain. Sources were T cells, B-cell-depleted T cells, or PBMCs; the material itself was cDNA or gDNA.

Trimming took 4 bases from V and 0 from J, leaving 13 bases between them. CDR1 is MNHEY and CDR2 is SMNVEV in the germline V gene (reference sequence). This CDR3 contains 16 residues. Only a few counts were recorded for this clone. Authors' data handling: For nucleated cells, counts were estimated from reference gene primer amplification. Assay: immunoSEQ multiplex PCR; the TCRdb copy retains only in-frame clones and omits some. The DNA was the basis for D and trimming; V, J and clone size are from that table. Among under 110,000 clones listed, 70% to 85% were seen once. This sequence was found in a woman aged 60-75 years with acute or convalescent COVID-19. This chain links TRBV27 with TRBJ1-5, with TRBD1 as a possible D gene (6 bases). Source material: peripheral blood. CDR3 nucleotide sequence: TGTGCCAGCAGTTGGGGGGGACAAGATAGCAATCAGCCCCAGCATTTT. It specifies CASSWGGQDSNQPQHF.